Described below is a single TCR beta chain sequence and its context. The antigen is not known. Measured with immunoSEQ multiplex PCR; TCRdb has only the in-frame clones, and not every one. Of approximately 160,000 clones in the sample, 88% were seen once. These data come from a study of lymphopenia after photon versus proton radiotherapy. Trimming took 1 base from V and 2 from J, leaving 4 bases between them. Germline V gene data show CDR1 as SGHTA and CDR2 as FQGNSA. There are 13 residues in the CDR3. Study-wide findings and caveats: After the lymphocyte nadir, photon-treated repertoires showed oligoclonal expansion, especially of CD8+ Temra cells. Better survival with proton therapy was suggested as possible, not demonstrated. Post-nadir TCR diversity decline inversely tracked overall survival among those who died. Proton therapy kept repertoires fairly stable, unlike photons, which gained effector/memory cells.

V is TRBV7-2 and J is TRBJ2-3, with D unclear. This clonotype was sampled from a man aged 45-65 years with gastric cancer. The sample here was peripheral blood, taken from a patient treated with photon-based radiotherapy. CDR3 sequence: CASSLVFTDTQYF. The CDR3 nucleotides read TGTGCCAGCAGCTTAGTTTTCACAGATACGCAGTATTTT.